This TCR beta chain derives from a study of T-cell reconstitution after alpha-beta-depleted transplantation in children. Findings of the study overall: T-cell numbers and diversity one year post-transplant derived largely from freshly generated T cells. In some patients, recipient T cells and intrathymic progenitors surviving conditioning explained high day-60 diversity. Expanded graft clones numbering several hundred reportedly gave rise to alpha-beta T cells about two months after transplant.

It was with unique molecular identifiers that the TCRbeta library was prepared. MiXCR was run by TCRdb on the PCR reads, yielding one entry per CDR3 protein. This sample has a few hundred thousand distinct CDR3 sequences, with about 9.4% found just once. This clonotype appeared many times. The antigen remains unidentified. The length of the CDR3 is 18 residues. Germline V gene sequence: CDR1 SGHRS, CDR2 YFSETQ. V lost 2 bases, J lost 0 bases, and 3 bases stayed unmatched. The material sequenced was PBMCs, taken before TCRalphabeta/CD19-depleted stem cell transplant. This receptor was taken from a boy under two years old with acute myeloid leukemia, due to receive a stem cell transplant. This sequence joins TRBV5-1 and TRBJ2-6; TRBD2 agrees at 12 bases. CDR3: CASSFLAGGPSGANVLTF. Here the CDR3 DNA reads TGCGCCAGCAGCTTCCTAGCGGGAGGGCCCTCTGGGGCCAACGTCCTGACTTTC.